The next 30 T cell receptor beta chains were all read from a single sample in a study of cytomegalovirus exposure and HLA in healthy donors (dated by TCRdb to 2015 to 2018). Libraries were constructed by the immunoSEQ multiplex PCR assay. For the multiplex PCR, a mixture combining 60 forward primers for TCR Vbeta segments and 13 reverse primers for TCR Jbeta segments was used. The clones in this table, taken by TCRdb from immuneACCESS, are in-frame only. Not every clone is retained; where verified, under half of the shortfall comes from an unresolved V gene, and the cause of the rest is unknown. The sample yields 55,000 to 70,000 clones; over 60% were counted once. The top ten clones comprise 3% to 3.5% of the sample. Sequencing input: PBMCs. Receptors were obtained from a woman in her 50s in good health and CMV-seronegative.

V usage is TRBV29-1 and J usage is TRBJ1-1; 7 bases align to TRBD1. CDR1 is SQVTM and CDR2 is ANQGSEA in the germline V gene. CDR3 size: 13 residues. Losses at the gene ends were 6 bases for V and 3 bases for J; bases not matched to a gene: 7. Here the CDR3 reads CSVAWGQYTEAFF. The CDR3 DNA reads as TGCAGCGTCGCCTGGGGACAGTACACTGAAGCTTTCTTT.

Here the CDR3 reads CASRSGVGNTIYF. DNA for the CDR3: TGTGCCAGCAGGTCAGGGGTTGGAAACACCATATATTTT. This chain links TRBV6-6 with TRBJ1-3, with TRBD1 as a possible D gene (6 bases). Germline V lookup: CDR1 MNHNY, CDR2 SVGAGI (reference sequence). This CDR3 contains 13 residues. V lost 6 bases to trimming and J lost 3 bases, with 9 bases between them.

This clone has only a few counts. The V call is TRBV9, the J call TRBJ2-1, with D perhaps TRBD2 (7 bases). The CDR3 loop spans 15 amino acids. V lost 7 bases to trimming and J lost 2 bases, with 16 bases between them. Germline assignment: CDR1 SGDLS and CDR2 YYNGEE. The CDR3 reads CASGPRGATYNEQFF. The CDR3 region has the DNA TGTGCCAGCGGACCCCGGGGGGCCACCTACAATGAGCAGTTCTTC.

The chain links TRBV5-1 to TRBJ2-5; 7 positions agree with TRBD1. The CDR3 totals 15 residues. V gave up 0 bases and J gave up 1 base; unmatched junction bases: 3. Germline V gene data show CDR1 as SGHRS and CDR2 as YFSETQ. CDR3 bases: TGCGCCAGCAGCTTGGGGGGACAGACCCAAGAGACCCAGTACTTC. This sequence encodes CASSLGGQTQETQYF.

This clone was picked up a small number of times. V is TRBV12-5 and J is TRBJ2-5; TRBD2 matches 13 bases. The end of the DNA is better explained by TRBJ2-7, so the J call may be wrong. The CDR3 has 16 residues. From germline, CDR1 is LGHNT and CDR2 FRNRAP. CDR3 sequence (DNA): TGTGCTAGTGGTCCCGGGACTAGCGGGACCTCTGGCGAGCAGTACTTC. Translated: CASGPGTSGTSGEQYF.

This clone was observed a few times. The gene calls are TRBV7-8 and TRBJ1-2; 8 positions match TRBD1. CDR1 and CDR2 from the germline V gene are SGHVS and FQNEAQ. The trim removed 5 bases at V and 6 bases at J, leaving 5 bases unmatched. This CDR3 comprises 13 residues. DNA of the CDR3: TGTGCCAGCAGCCCCGACAGGGGTCATGGCTACACCTTC. This encodes CASSPDRGHGYTF. The full variable domain, rest sourced from reference TRBV7-8 and TRBJ1-2, is GAGVSQSPRYKVAKRGQDVALRCDPISGHVSLFWYQQALGQGPEFLTYFQNEAQLDKSGLPSDRFFAERPEGSVSTLKIQRTQQEDSAVYLCASSPDRGHGYTFGSGTRLTVV.

The rearrangement links TRBV4-3 to TRBJ2-1, with D perhaps TRBD2 (6 bases). The CDR3 length is 16 residues. Germline lookup yields CDR1 LGHNA and CDR2 YSLEER. Trimming cost V 2 bases and J 4 bases, with 15 bases left between them. This chain's CDR3 is CASSQYSGVGYNEQFF. CDR3 DNA sequence: TGCGCCAGCAGCCAATATAGCGGTGTCGGGTACAATGAGCAGTTCTTC.

The J gene is TRBJ1-1, the V gene TRBV27; D perhaps matches TRBD1 (5 bases). The CDR3 extends over 14 amino acids. The germline V gene encodes CDR1 MNHEY and CDR2 SMNVEV (reference sequence). V lost 5 bases and J lost 6, with 16 bases in between. CDR3 loop: CASSQGGGISEAFF. The CDR3 nucleotides read TGTGCCAGCAGTCAGGGTGGTGGGATCTCTGAAGCTTTCTTT.

The V call is TRBV28, the J call TRBJ1-1; D is ambiguous. The germline gives CDR1 MDHEN, CDR2 SYDVKM. The CDR3 is made up of 17 amino acids. V shed 6 bases and J shed 5 bases, with 25 bases lying between them. The CDR3 protein is CASRRPYLEQKGTEAFF. The CDR3 bases are TGTGCCAGCAGGCGTCCCTATTTAGAACAGAAAGGAACTGAAGCTTTCTTT.

This clone turned up a few times. V usage is TRBV6-5 and J usage is TRBJ2-7; 7 positions match TRBD1. The CDR3 has 15 residues. After removal of 5 bases from V and 3 bases from J, the junction contained 10 bases not matched to a gene. Germline CDR1 and CDR2: MNHEY and SVGAGI. The CDR3 DNA reads as TGTGCCAGCAGTCCTACGGGACAGAGTTACTACGAGCAGTACTTC. Translation: CASSPTGQSYYEQYF.

The J gene is TRBJ1-2, the V gene TRBV15, with D perhaps matching TRBD1 (5 bases). Germline V CDR1 and CDR2: LNHNV, YYDKDF (reference sequence). V dropped 0 bases and J dropped 4 bases, with 12 bases sitting between them. The CDR3 contains 15 residues. CDR3 bases: TGTGCCACCAGCAGAGATGGAGGGGTGATCTATGGCTACACCTTC. This translates into CATSRDGGVIYGYTF. The complete variable domain, with remaining parts taken from reference TRBV15 and TRBJ1-2, reads DAMVIQNPRYQVTQFGKPVTLSCSQTLNHNVMYWYQQKSSQAPKLLFHYYDKDFNNEADTPDNFQSRRPNTSFCFLDIRSPGLGDTAMYLCATSRDGGVIYGYTFGSGTRLTVV.

J is TRBJ1-2 and V is TRBV4-3; TRBD1 aligns across 7 bases. The CDR3 spans 13 residues. Germline-derived CDR1 and CDR2 are LGHNA and YSLEER. V trimming: 1 base; J trimming: 6 bases; junction bases outside the gene matches: 2. CDR3 protein: CASSQGQGDGYTF. The DNA of the CDR3 is TGCGCCAGCAGCCAAGGGCAGGGGGATGGCTACACCTTC.

This clone was seen a handful of times. V and J are TRBV5-1 and TRBJ2-7; 11 nucleotides match TRBD2. This CDR3 has 17 residues. CDR1 is SGHRS, CDR2 YFSETQ, per germline. V gave up 0 bases and J gave up 3 bases; unmatched junction bases: 8. The CDR3 DNA sequence: TGCGCCAGCAGCTTGGAGGCTAGCGGGAGGAGTAACTACGAGCAGTACTTC. Translating gives CASSLEASGRSNYEQYF.

The chain employs TRBV5-1 and TRBJ1-1, with a weak D call TRBD1 (5 bases). The V end was cut by 3 bases, the J end by 4 bases, with 10 bases between. The length of the CDR3 is 13 residues. Germline-derived CDR1 and CDR2 are SGHRS and YFSETQ. DNA for the CDR3: TGCGCCAGCAGCTGGGGGGGTGCCACTGAAGCTTTCTTT. Protein sequence: CASSWGGATEAFF.

This clone was observed a few times. This chain uses TRBV5-6 with TRBJ2-5; D may be TRBD2 (7 bases). The J call may be in error: the DNA end matches TRBJ2-7 better. This CDR3 region has 13 residues. CDR1 is SGHDT, CDR2 YYEEEE, per germline. The CDR3 sequence: CASSGGGSGEQYF. Here the CDR3 DNA reads TGTGCCAGCAGCGGGGGCGGGAGCGGCGAGCAGTACTTC.

The J gene is TRBJ2-7, the V gene TRBV15; TRBD1 might be the D (6 bases). The length of the CDR3 is 14 residues. The V gene lost 3 bases and the J gene lost 0 bases, with 9 bases spanning the gap. Per germline, CDR1 LNHNV and CDR2 YYDKDF (reference sequence). CDR3 sequence reads: CATSRGAISYEQYF. CDR3 nucleotides: TGTGCCACCAGCAGGGGGGCCATCTCCTACGAGCAGTACTTC.

The chain is built from TRBV7-2 and TRBJ2-1; D ambiguous. The CDR3 extends over 13 amino acids. The germline V gene encodes CDR1 SGHTA and CDR2 FQGNSA. V lost 1 base, J lost 4 bases, and 5 bases lay in between. CDR3 in amino acids: CASSLGLYNEQFF. As DNA, the CDR3 is TGTGCCAGCAGCTTAGGTTTATACAATGAGCAGTTCTTC.

This clone was observed a few times. The chain combines TRBV25-1 with TRBJ2-3, with a possible D match to TRBD1 (5 bases). The CDR3 sequence is 13 residues long. V lost 4 bases to trimming and J lost 9 bases, with 14 bases between them. Germline V CDR1 and CDR2: MGHDK, SYGVNS. The CDR3 nucleotides are TGTGCCAGCAGTGTCGGGTCCTCAGGGACGCAGTATTTT. Translated: CASSVGSSGTQYF. Looking up the rest from reference TRBV25-1 and TRBJ2-3 gives the full variable domain: EADIYQTPRYLVIGTGKKITLECSQTMGHDKMYWYQQDPGMELHLIHYSYGVNSTEKGDLSSESTVSRIRTEHFPLTLESARPSHTSQYLCASSVGSSGTQYFGPGTRLTVL.

The V call is TRBV5-1, the J call TRBJ2-7; TRBD1 might be the D (5 bases). Trimming took off 2 bases at V and 2 bases at J, with 11 bases between the two ends. The CDR3 runs to 14 residues. CDR1 is SGHRS and CDR2 is YFSETQ in the germline V gene. The CDR3 DNA reads as TGCGCCAGCAGCTTCGACAGTCTAACCTACGAGCAGTACTTC. It codes for CASSFDSLTYEQYF.

This clone came up once. The rearrangement uses TRBV5-1 and TRBJ2-5; maybe TRBD2 (5 bases). The V and J ends lost 4 bases and 5 bases respectively, with 15 bases between them. Looked up from germline, CDR1 is SGHRS and CDR2 is YFSETQ. There are 14 residues in the CDR3. The CDR3 coding sequence is TGCGCCAGCAGCGGAGGACGGCCCGGTGAGACCCAGTACTTC. Amino acids: CASSGGRPGETQYF.

In nucleotides, the CDR3 is TGTGCCAGCAGTTTTCTAGCGGGACGGTACAATGAGCAGTTCTTC. Its translation is CASSFLAGRYNEQFF. The chain carries TRBV28 and TRBJ2-1; 9 positions match TRBD2. V lost 3 bases, J lost 4 bases, and 4 bases stayed unmatched. The CDR3 sequence is 15 residues long. Germline CDR1 is MDHEN and CDR2 is SYDVKM.

The J gene is TRBJ2-1, the V gene TRBV5-1; 14 bases are shared with TRBD2. CDR1 is SGHRS, CDR2 YFSETQ, per germline. Trimming took 4 bases from V and 4 from J; bases not matched to a gene: 4. This CDR3 comprises 16 residues. Here the CDR3 DNA reads TGCGCCAGCAGCCTCAGACTAGCGGGAGGGTACAATGAGCAGTTCTTC. It codes for CASSLRLAGGYNEQFF.

The rearrangement links TRBV15 to TRBJ1-3; 7 positions match TRBD1. CDR1 is LNHNV, CDR2 YYDKDF, per germline (reference sequence). The CDR3 sequence is 14 residues long. With 6 bases clipped from V and 4 bases from J, the junction kept 6 bases outside the gene matches. In nucleotides, the CDR3 is TGTGCCACCAGAAGACAGGGATCCGGAAACACCATATATTTT. This codes for CATRRQGSGNTIYF.

The chain links TRBV5-1 to TRBJ1-4; D gene unclear. V lost 0 bases and J 2 bases, leaving 2 bases between the germline ends. The V gene's germline CDR1 is SGHRS and CDR2 YFSETQ. The CDR3 runs to 13 residues. Here the CDR3 reads CASSLATNEKLFF. The CDR3 DNA reads as TGCGCCAGCAGCTTGGCGACTAATGAAAAACTGTTTTTT.

V usage is TRBV9 and J usage is TRBJ2-3, with 12 bases that match TRBD2. CDR1 and CDR2 (germline): SGDLS, YYNGEE. V shed 4 bases, J shed 6 bases, and the junction held 9 bases outside the gene matches. The CDR3 is 16 amino acids. CDR3 sequence (DNA): TGTGCCAGCAGCCTCCTAGCGGGAGGGCCAACGGATACGCAGTATTTT. Its protein is CASSLLAGGPTDTQYF.

V usage is TRBV6-5 and J usage is TRBJ1-1, with 11 bases that match TRBD1. The CDR3 sequence is 13 residues long. Trimming at V came to 7 bases and at J to 8 bases, leaving 6 bases not matched to a gene. Germline V gives CDR1 MNHEY, CDR2 SVGAGI. CDR3 nucleotide sequence: TGTGCCAGCATCATGGGACAGGGGGGAGAAGCTTTCTTT. Its translation is CASIMGQGGEAFF.

This clone has more than one count but fewer than ten. The rearrangement links TRBV28 to TRBJ2-5; D remains ambiguous. The CDR3 is made up of 11 amino acids. The V end lost 3 bases, the J end lost 6 bases, and 5 bases lay between the germline ends. The germline CDR1 and CDR2 sequences are MDHEN and SYDVKM. The CDR3 DNA is TGTGCCAGCAGTTTCCTCCAGACCCAGTACTTC. Protein sequence: CASSFLQTQYF.

DNA of the CDR3: TGCGCCAGCAGCTTACTGGACAGGGGTTACGAGCAGTACTTC. The encoded protein is CASSLLDRGYEQYF. V is TRBV4-3 and J is TRBJ2-7, with 9 positions matching TRBD1. This CDR3 comprises 14 residues. In germline, CDR1 is LGHNA, CDR2 YSLEER. V dropped 5 bases and J dropped 4; count of bases not matched to a gene: 6.

In this sample, this clone turned up a few times. The chain couples TRBV28 to TRBJ1-4; D is uncertain. The V gene lost 5 bases and the J gene lost 7 bases, with 14 bases spanning the gap. This CDR3 comprises 14 residues. Germline V lookup: CDR1 MDHEN, CDR2 SYDVKM. The DNA for the CDR3 is TGTGCCAGCAGTCAGGCAGGTTTGGGTGAAAAACTGTTTTTT. Amino acid sequence: CASSQAGLGEKLFF.

The rearrangement joins TRBV14 to TRBJ2-7, with D perhaps TRBD1 (6 bases). Per germline, CDR1 SGHDN and CDR2 FVKESK. The CDR3 is made up of 14 amino acids. The V and J ends lost 1 base and 2 bases respectively, with 9 bases between them. The CDR3 reads CASSQGTEPYEQYF. The CDR3, as DNA: TGTGCCAGCAGCCAAGGGACAGAACCCTACGAGCAGTACTTC. The full variable domain, rest sourced from reference TRBV14 and TRBJ2-7, is EAGVTQFPSHSVIEKGQTVTLRCDPISGHDNLYWYRRVMGKEIKFLLHFVKESKQDESGMPNNRFLAERTGGTYSTLKVQPAELEDSGVYFCASSQGTEPYEQYFGPGTRLTVT.